This T cell receptor (beta chain) was documented in a study of identical twins. Study outcomes and limitations: The study found weaker excess twin sharing in beta out-of-frame sequences. Shared out-of-frame alpha sequences (those common to twins) showed excess low generation probability.

The germline V gene encodes CDR1 SQVTM and CDR2 ANQGSEA. The CDR3 length is 17 residues. V shed 3 bases, J shed 1 base, and the junction held 7 bases outside the gene matches. All donors were healthy Caucasians. MiXCR was run by TCRdb on the 5' RACE reads, yielding one entry per CDR3 protein. The data show about 460,000 distinct CDR3 sequences, 14% seen once. This clonotype occurred a few times. Its antigen is as yet unknown. The sample was also reused in another study, on yellow fever vaccine responses in identical twins.

Sequencing was done on a sample of CD4+ T cells sorted from blood. The chain is built from TRBV29-1 and TRBJ2-1, with 12 nucleotides matching TRBD2. The TCR originated in a woman under 30 in good health. This chain's CDR3 is CSVDSSGRAGSYNEQFF. In nucleotides, the CDR3 is TGCAGCGTTGATTCTAGCGGGAGGGCCGGGTCCTACAATGAGCAGTTCTTC.